One and the same sample provided the 11 T cell receptor beta chains below, sequenced in a study of blood T cell repertoires in COVID-19. Profiling relied on immunoSEQ multiplex PCR, and the TCRdb table lists in-frame clones only, not all of them. The table records about 370,000 clones, around 87% of them present only once. The sample comprised peripheral blood. These receptors came from a woman aged 25 to 39 with COVID-19, enrolled during active disease.

The rearrangement links TRBV4-3 to TRBJ2-2, with 7 bases aligning to TRBD2. CDR3 length: 16 amino acids. V trimming: 2 bases; J trimming: 6 bases; junction bases outside the gene matches: 9. CDR1 and CDR2 from the germline V gene are LGHNA and YSLEER. CDR3 DNA sequence: TGCGCCAGCAGCCAACAGGCGGGAGTAGGTGCCGGGGAGCTGTTTTTT. It encodes CASSQQAGVGAGELFF.

The table lists this clone with a few counts. The chain recombines TRBV6-1 with TRBJ2-7; no definite D call. CDR1 MNHNS and CDR2 SASEGT come from the germline V gene. The CDR3 is 13 residues long. The V end was cut by 2 bases, the J end by 0 bases, with 5 bases between. Written as DNA, the CDR3 is TGTGCCAGCAGTGAATACAGCTCCTACGAGCAGTACTTC. It translates to CASSEYSSYEQYF.

This clone showed up just once. V gene TRBV6-1 combines with J gene TRBJ1-5; the D gene is possibly TRBD1 (6 bases). The CDR3 contains 13 residues. CDR1 and CDR2 (germline): MNHNS, SASEGT. The V gene lost 3 bases and the J gene lost 8 bases, with 11 bases spanning the gap. The CDR3 DNA reads as TGTGCCAGCAGTGATCCAGGGGCTAAGCCCCAGCATTTT. The encoded protein is CASSDPGAKPQHF.

The rearrangement links TRBV9 to TRBJ2-4; D uncertain. CDR1 and CDR2 from the germline V gene are SGDLS and YYNGEE. This CDR3 comprises 16 residues. The germline V and J ends were trimmed by 0 bases and 0 bases, with 10 bases remaining between them. The CDR3 protein is CASSVADTLAKNIQYF. CDR3 bases: TGTGCCAGCAGCGTAGCTGACACCTTAGCCAAAAACATTCAGTACTTC.

The gene calls are TRBV15 and TRBJ2-7, with 11 bases lining up with TRBD2. Trimming removed 0 bases from V and 2 bases from J; junction bases left unmatched: 0. The CDR3 consists of 15 residues. CDR1 and CDR2 (germline): LNHNV, YYDKDF (reference sequence). CDR3 loop: CATSRETSGTYEQYF. In DNA form, the CDR3 reads TGTGCCACCAGCAGAGAGACTAGCGGGACCTACGAGCAGTACTTC.

The gene calls are TRBV5-1 and TRBJ2-1, with D perhaps TRBD1 (5 bases). Germline V lookup: CDR1 SGHRS, CDR2 YFSETQ. CDR3 length: 12 residues. Trimming removed 4 bases at V and 9 bases at J, with 11 bases between. CDR3 in amino acids: CASSPGNTEQFF. The CDR3 DNA reads TGCGCCAGCAGCCCAGGGAATACTGAGCAGTTCTTC.

CDR3 loop: CASRTSGNGEQYF. CDR3 DNA sequence: TGTGCCAGCAGGACTAGCGGGAATGGCGAGCAGTACTTC. The rearrangement uses TRBV6-5 and TRBJ2-7, with TRBD2 identical over 11 bases. CDR3 length: 13 amino acids. Germline-derived CDR1 and CDR2 are MNHEY and SVGAGI. Trimming cost V 6 bases and J 6 bases; bases outside gene matches: 4.

The chain is built from TRBV19 and TRBJ2-7; 7 bases line up with TRBD2. The V gene end was trimmed by 1 base and the J gene end by 3 bases; junction bases not matched to a gene: 6. The CDR3 consists of 15 residues. CDR1 LNHDA and CDR2 SQIVND come from the germline V gene (reference sequence). The CDR3 protein is CASSIAGGESYEQYF. Written as DNA, the CDR3 is TGTGCCAGTAGTATAGCTGGGGGGGAGAGCTACGAGCAGTACTTC.

Points on this clone: Within the sample, other DNA sequences also encode this same CDR3. The chain links TRBV6-5 to TRBJ2-1; 9 bases map to TRBD1. There are 15 residues in the CDR3. Germline trimming cut 7 bases from V and 1 base from J; bases unmatched to any gene: 5. The germline V gene has CDR1 MNHEY and CDR2 SVGAGI. CDR3 sequence reads: CASNRDRGSYNEQFF. In nucleotides, the CDR3 is TGTGCCAGCAACCGAGACAGGGGGTCCTACAATGAGCAGTTCTTC.

This clone was counted between two and nine times. This chain joins TRBV2 and TRBJ1-1; possible D gene TRBD1, 5 bases. The CDR3 covers 17 residues. CDR1 is SNHLY and CDR2 is FYNNEI in the germline V gene. Trimming shortened V by 5 bases and J by 2 bases, and 21 bases separated the two germline ends. Here the CDR3 reads CASSRKSTGVGNTEAFF. In nucleotides, the CDR3 is TGTGCCAGCAGTAGAAAGTCGACGGGGGTAGGAAACACTGAAGCTTTCTTT.

This chain connects TRBV3-1 (or the pseudogene TRBV3-2) to TRBJ2-3; 13 bases are shared with TRBD2. Trimming took 4 bases from V and 5 from J; bases not matched to a gene: 3. Germline values: CDR1 LGHDT, CDR2 YNNKEL (reference sequence). This CDR3 has 15 residues. In DNA form, the CDR3 reads TGTGCCAGCAGCCGGACTAGCGGGAGCCGAGATACGCAGTATTTT. Translation: CASSRTSGSRDTQYF.